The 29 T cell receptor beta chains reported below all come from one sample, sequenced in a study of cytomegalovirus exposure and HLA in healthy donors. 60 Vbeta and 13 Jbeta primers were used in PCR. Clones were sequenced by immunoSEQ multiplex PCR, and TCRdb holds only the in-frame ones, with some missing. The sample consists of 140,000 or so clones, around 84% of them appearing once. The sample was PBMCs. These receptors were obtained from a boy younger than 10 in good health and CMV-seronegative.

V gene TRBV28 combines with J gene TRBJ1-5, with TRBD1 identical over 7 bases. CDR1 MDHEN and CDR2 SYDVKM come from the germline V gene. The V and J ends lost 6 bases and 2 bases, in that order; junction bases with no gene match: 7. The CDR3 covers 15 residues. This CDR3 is CASRSPGQGNQPQHF. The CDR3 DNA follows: TGTGCCAGCAGAAGCCCAGGACAGGGCAATCAGCCCCAGCATTTT.

The CDR3 loop is CASSPGRPGTDLQETQYF. The CDR3 DNA is TGTGCCAGCAGCCCAGGCCGTCCCGGGACAGATCTACAAGAGACCCAGTACTTC. The rearrangement links TRBV4-2 to TRBJ2-5; 7 bases agree with TRBD1. There are 18 residues in the CDR3. V trimming: 4 bases; J trimming: 2 bases; junction bases outside the gene matches: 16. Per germline, CDR1 LGHNA and CDR2 YNFKEQ.

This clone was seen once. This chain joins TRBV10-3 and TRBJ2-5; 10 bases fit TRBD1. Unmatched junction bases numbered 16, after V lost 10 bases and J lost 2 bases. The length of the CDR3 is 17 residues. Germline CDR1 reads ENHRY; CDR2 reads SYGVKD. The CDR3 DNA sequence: TGTGCCACTACACGAACGCCGCCGGGACAGGGGCAAGAGACCCAGTACTTC. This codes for CATTRTPPGQGQETQYF.

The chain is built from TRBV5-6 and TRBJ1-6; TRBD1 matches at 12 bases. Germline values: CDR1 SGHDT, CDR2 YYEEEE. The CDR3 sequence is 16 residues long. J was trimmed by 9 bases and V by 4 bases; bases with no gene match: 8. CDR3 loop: CASSASAGQGASPLHF. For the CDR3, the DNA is TGTGCCAGCAGCGCCTCGGCGGGACAGGGGGCTTCACCCCTCCACTTT.

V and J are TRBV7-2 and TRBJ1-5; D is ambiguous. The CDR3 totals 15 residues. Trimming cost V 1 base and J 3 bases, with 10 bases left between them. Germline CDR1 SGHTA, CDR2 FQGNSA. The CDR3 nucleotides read TGTGCCAGCAGCTTAGTTCCCGCCTACAATCAGCCCCAGCATTTT. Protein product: CASSLVPAYNQPQHF. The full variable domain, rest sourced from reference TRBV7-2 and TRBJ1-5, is GAGVSQSPSNKVTEKGKDVELRCDPISGHTALYWYRQSLGQGLEFLIYFQGNSAPDKSGLPSDRFSAERTGGSVSTLTIQRTQQEDSAVYLCASSLVPAYNQPQHFGDGTRLSIL.

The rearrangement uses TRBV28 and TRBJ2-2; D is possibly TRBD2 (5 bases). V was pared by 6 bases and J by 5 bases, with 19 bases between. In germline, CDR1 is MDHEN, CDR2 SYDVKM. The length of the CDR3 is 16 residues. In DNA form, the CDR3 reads TGTGCCAGCAGGGCAGCAGCGGTGAGGGAAACCGGGGAGCTGTTTTTT. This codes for CASRAAAVRETGELFF. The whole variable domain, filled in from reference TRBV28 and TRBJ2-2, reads DVKVTQSSRYLVKRTGEKVFLECVQDMDHENMFWYRQDPGLGLRLIYFSYDVKMKEKGDIPEGYSVSREKKERFSLILESASTNQTSMYLCASRAAAVRETGELFFGEGSRLTVL.

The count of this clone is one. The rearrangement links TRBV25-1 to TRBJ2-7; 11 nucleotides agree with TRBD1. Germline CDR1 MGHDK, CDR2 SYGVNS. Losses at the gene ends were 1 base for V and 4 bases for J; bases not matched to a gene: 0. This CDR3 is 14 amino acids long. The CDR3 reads CASSEWDRGYEQYF. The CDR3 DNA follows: TGTGCCAGCAGTGAATGGGACAGGGGGTACGAGCAGTACTTC.

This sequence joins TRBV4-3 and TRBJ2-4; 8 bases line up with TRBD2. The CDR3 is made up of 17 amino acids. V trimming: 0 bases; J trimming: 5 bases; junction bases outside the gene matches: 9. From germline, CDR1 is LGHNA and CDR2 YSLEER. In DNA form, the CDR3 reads TGCGCCAGCAGCCAAGATCCAGCGGGAGCCGTCGAAAACATTCAGTACTTC. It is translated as CASSQDPAGAVENIQYF.

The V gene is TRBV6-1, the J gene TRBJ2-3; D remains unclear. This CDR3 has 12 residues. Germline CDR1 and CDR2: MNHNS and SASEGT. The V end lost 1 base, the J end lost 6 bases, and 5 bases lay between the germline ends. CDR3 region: CASSEDWDTQYF. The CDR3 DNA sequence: TGTGCCAGCAGTGAAGACTGGGATACGCAGTATTTT.

CDR3 nucleotides: TGTGCCTGGAGTTTGGGGCCAGATCAGCCCCAGCATTTT. Its protein product is CAWSLGPDQPQHF. The genes are TRBV30 and TRBJ1-5, with D possibly matching TRBD1 (5 bases). Germline V gene lookup returns CDR1 GTSNPN and CDR2 SVGIG (reference sequence). The CDR3 loop spans 13 amino acids. V lost 2 bases and J 5 bases, leaving 10 bases between the germline ends.

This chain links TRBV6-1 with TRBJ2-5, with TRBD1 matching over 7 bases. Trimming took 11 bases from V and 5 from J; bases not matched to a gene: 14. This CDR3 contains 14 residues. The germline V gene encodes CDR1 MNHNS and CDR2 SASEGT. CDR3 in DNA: TGTGCCGGGACCGCACAGGGGTCGGGGGAGACCCAGTACTTC. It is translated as CAGTAQGSGETQYF.

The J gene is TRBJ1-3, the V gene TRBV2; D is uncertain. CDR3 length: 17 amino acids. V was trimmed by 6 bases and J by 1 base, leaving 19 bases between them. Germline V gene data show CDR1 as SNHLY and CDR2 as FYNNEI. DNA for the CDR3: TGTGCCAGCAGATCGGACTTCGGGGTGGTGTCTGGAAACACCATATATTTT. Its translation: CASRSDFGVVSGNTIYF.

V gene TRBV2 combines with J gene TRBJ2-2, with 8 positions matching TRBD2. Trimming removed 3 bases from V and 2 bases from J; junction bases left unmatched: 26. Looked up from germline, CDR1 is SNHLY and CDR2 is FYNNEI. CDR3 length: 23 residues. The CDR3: CASSDNRLAGGLTQLKNTGELFF. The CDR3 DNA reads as TGTGCCAGCAGTGATAATCGTCTAGCGGGTGGTTTAACCCAACTCAAAAACACCGGGGAGCTGTTTTTT.

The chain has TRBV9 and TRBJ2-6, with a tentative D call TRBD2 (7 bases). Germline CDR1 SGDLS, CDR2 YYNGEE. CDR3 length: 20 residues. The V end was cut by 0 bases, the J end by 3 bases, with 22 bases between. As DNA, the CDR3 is TGTGCCAGCAGCGTAGCCGACGCCACCCGGGGGGCGCGTGGGGCCAACGTCCTGACTTTC. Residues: CASSVADATRGARGANVLTF. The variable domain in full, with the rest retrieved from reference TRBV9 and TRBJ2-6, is DSGVTQTPKHLITATGQRVTLRCSPRSGDLSVYWYQQSLDQGLQFLIQYYNGEERAKGNILERFSAQQFPDLHSELNLSSLELGDSALYFCASSVADATRGARGANVLTFGAGSRLTVL.

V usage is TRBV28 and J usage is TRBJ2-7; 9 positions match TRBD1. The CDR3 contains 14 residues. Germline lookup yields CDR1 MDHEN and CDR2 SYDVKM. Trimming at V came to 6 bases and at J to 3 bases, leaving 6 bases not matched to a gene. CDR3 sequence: CASSQLGQGYEQYF. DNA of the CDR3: TGTGCCAGCAGCCAGCTGGGACAGGGCTACGAGCAGTACTTC.

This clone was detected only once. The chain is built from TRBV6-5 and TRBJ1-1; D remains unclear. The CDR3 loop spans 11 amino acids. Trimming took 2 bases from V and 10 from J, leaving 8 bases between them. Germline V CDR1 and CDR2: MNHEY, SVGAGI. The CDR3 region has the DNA TGTGCCAGCAGTTACGGGCCGTCAGCTTTCTTT. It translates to CASSYGPSAFF.

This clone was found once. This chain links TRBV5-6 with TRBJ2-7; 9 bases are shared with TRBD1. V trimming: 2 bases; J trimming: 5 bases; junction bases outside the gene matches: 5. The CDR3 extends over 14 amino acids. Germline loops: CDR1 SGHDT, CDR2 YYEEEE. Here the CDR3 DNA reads TGTGCCAGCAGCTTCCCGGACAGGGGTCACGAGCAGTACTTC. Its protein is CASSFPDRGHEQYF.

The CDR3 sequence: CASSLTGSFHYGYTF. Written as DNA, the CDR3 is TGTGCCAGCAGCTTAACGGGTTCTTTCCACTATGGCTACACCTTC. The chain recombines TRBV7-2 with TRBJ1-2; D unresolved. The V gene's germline CDR1 is SGHTA and CDR2 FQGNSA. There are 15 residues in the CDR3. V was clipped by 2 bases and J by 3 bases, with 13 bases between them.

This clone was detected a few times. The chain's CDR3 is CASSEWGGETQYF. CDR3 nucleotide sequence: TGTGCCAGCAGTGAATGGGGAGGAGAGACCCAGTACTTC. V gene TRBV25-1 combines with J gene TRBJ2-5; TRBD2 is a possible D gene (6 bases). Trimming pared 1 base from V and 4 bases from J, leaving 7 bases between. The germline V gene encodes CDR1 MGHDK and CDR2 SYGVNS. CDR3 length: 13 residues.

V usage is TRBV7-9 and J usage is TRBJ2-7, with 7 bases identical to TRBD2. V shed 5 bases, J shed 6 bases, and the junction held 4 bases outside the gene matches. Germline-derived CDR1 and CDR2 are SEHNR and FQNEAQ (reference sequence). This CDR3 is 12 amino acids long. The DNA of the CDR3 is TGTGCCAGCAGCCGCGGGACTACCGAGCAGTACTTC. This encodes CASSRGTTEQYF. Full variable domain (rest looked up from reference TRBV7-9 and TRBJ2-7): DTGVSQNPRHKITKRGQNVTFRCDPISEHNRLYWYRQTLGQGPEFLTYFQNEAQLEKSRLLSDRFSAERPKGSFSTLEIQRTEQGDSAMYLCASSRGTTEQYFGPGTRLTVT.

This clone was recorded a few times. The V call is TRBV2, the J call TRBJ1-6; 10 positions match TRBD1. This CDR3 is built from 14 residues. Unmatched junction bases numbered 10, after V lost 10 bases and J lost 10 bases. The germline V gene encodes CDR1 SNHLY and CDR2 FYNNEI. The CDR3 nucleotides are TGTGCCACCATACCGGGACAGGGGCTCTCACCCCTCCACTTT. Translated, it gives CATIPGQGLSPLHF.

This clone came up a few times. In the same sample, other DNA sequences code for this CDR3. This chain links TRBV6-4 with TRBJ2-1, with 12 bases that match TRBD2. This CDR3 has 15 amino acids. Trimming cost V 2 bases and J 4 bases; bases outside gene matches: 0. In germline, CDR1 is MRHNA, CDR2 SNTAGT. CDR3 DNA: TGTGCCAGCAGTGACGGGACTAGCGGGTACAATGAGCAGTTCTTC. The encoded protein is CASSDGTSGYNEQFF.

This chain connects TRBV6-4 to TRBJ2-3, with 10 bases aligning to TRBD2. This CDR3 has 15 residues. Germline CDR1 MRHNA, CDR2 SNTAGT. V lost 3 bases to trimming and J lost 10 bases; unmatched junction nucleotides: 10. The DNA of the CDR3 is TGTGCCAGCAGTGAAGCGGGAGGGTCTACGTTTGCGCAGTATTTT. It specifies CASSEAGGSTFAQYF.

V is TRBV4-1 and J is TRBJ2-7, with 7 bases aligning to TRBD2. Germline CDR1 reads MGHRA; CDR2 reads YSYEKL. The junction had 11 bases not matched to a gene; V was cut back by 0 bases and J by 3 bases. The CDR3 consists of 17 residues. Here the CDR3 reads CASSQEVGGRVGYEQYF. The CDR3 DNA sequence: TGCGCCAGCAGCCAAGAAGTGGGGGGGAGGGTGGGCTACGAGCAGTACTTC.

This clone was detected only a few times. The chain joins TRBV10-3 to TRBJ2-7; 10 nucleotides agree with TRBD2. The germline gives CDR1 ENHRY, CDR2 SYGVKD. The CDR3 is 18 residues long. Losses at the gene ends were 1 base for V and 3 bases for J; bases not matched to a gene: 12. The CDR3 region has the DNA TGTGCCATCAGTGAGTTACCACCTTCGGGGACTAGCGACTACGAGCAGTACTTC. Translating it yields CAISELPPSGTSDYEQYF.

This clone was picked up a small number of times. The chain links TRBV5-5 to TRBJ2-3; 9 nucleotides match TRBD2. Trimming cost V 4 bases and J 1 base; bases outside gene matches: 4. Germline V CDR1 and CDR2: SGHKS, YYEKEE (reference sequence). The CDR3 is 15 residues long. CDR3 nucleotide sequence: TGTGCCAGCAGCCGGACTAGCGCTGGCACAGATACGCAGTATTTT. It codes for CASSRTSAGTDTQYF.

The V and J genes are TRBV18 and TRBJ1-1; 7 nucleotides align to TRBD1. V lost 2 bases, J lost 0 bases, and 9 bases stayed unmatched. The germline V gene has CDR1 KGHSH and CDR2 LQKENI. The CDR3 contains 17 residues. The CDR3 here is CASSPRRDSTMNTEAFF. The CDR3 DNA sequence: TGTGCCAGCTCACCAAGACGGGACAGCACCATGAACACTGAAGCTTTCTTT.

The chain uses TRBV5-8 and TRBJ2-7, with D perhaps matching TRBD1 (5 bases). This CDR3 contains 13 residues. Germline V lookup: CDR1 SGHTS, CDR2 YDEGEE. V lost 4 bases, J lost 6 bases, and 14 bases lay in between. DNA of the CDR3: TGTGCCAGCAGCCGAAGTCAGGGTGGCGAGCAGTACTTC. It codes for CASSRSQGGEQYF.

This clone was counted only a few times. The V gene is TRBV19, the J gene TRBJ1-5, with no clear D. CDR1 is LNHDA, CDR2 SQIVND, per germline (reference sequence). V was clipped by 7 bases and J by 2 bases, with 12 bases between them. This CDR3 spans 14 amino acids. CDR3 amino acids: CASKVSAGNQPQHF. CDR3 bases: TGTGCCAGTAAGGTCTCCGCGGGCAATCAGCCCCAGCATTTT.